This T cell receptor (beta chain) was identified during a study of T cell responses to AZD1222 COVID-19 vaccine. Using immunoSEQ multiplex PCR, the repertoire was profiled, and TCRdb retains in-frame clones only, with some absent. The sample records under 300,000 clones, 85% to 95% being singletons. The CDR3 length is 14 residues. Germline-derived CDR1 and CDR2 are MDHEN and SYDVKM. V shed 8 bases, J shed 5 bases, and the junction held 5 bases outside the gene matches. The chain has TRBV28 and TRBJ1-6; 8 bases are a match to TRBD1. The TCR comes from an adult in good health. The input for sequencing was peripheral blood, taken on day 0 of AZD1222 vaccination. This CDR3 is CASGGQANNSPLHF. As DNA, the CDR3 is TGTGCCAGCGGGGGACAGGCCAATAATTCACCCCTCCACTTT.